The 11 T cell receptor beta chains given below trace back to one sample, sequenced in a study of cytomegalovirus exposure and HLA in healthy donors. The protocol was immunoSEQ multiplex PCR, while the TCRdb copy is restricted to in-frame clones and leaves out a portion. The profile shows 140,000 or so clones, about nine tenths of them singletons. Material for sequencing was PBMCs. The receptors come from a man between 18 and 29 years old in good health and CMV-seronegative.

The rearrangement joins TRBV13 to TRBJ2-7; D may be TRBD1 (6 bases). This CDR3 spans 16 amino acids. Germline lookup yields CDR1 PRHDT and CDR2 FYEKMQ (reference sequence). V shed 0 bases and J shed 4 bases, with 16 bases lying between them. CDR3 in amino acids: CASSLGIGRGEYEQYV. CDR3 nucleotides: TGTGCCAGCAGCTTAGGCATTGGCAGGGGTGAGTACGAGCAGTACGTC.

The chain links TRBV5-1 to TRBJ1-6; D is unresolved. The CDR3 has 14 residues. Germline CDR1 reads SGHRS; CDR2 reads YFSETQ. Trimming left V 0 bases short and J 5 bases short, with 6 bases between. In nucleotides, the CDR3 is TGCGCCAGCAGCTTGGGACTGAATAATTCACCCCTCCACTTT. Encoded protein: CASSLGLNNSPLHF.

This clone has just a few counts. The chain carries TRBV9 and TRBJ1-2; tentatively, D is TRBD1 (5 bases). The CDR3 runs to 14 residues. CDR1 and CDR2 (germline): SGDLS, YYNGEE. V was clipped by 1 base and J by 10 bases, with 17 bases between them. CDR3 residues: CASSVSTAIMDYTF. In DNA, the CDR3 is TGTGCCAGCAGCGTATCGACAGCTATTATGGACTACACCTTC.

This clone has just one count. The CDR3 spells CASSTESGSRITDTQYF. In DNA form, the CDR3 reads TGTGCCAGCAGCACAGAAAGCGGGAGCCGTATCACAGATACGCAGTATTTT. The chain is built from TRBV7-6 and TRBJ2-3; 8 bases line up with TRBD2. Germline trimming cut 5 bases from V and 2 bases from J; bases unmatched to any gene: 12. Germline V gives CDR1 SGHVS, CDR2 FNYEAQ. The CDR3 is 17 residues long.

The chain uses TRBV15 and TRBJ1-4; no definite D call. The V and J ends lost 1 base and 5 bases respectively, with 23 bases between them. This CDR3 comprises 19 residues. Looked up from germline, CDR1 is LNHNV and CDR2 is YYDKDF (reference sequence). CDR3 sequence (DNA): TGTGCCACCAGCAGAGTACCCCTCGCCCGGAGGGTGGGGAATGAAAAACTGTTTTTT. As protein: CATSRVPLARRVGNEKLFF.

This chain joins TRBV6-5 and TRBJ2-1; the D gene is possibly TRBD2 (6 bases). V dropped 5 bases and J dropped 0 bases, with 11 bases sitting between them. The CDR3 consists of 15 residues. Germline values: CDR1 MNHEY, CDR2 SVGAGI. CDR3 residues: CASSRDSSSYNEQFF. The CDR3 region has the DNA TGTGCCAGCAGTAGGGACTCGAGCTCCTACAATGAGCAGTTCTTC.

This chain joins TRBV29-1 and TRBJ1-3; D not certain. CDR3 length equals 11 residues. V lost 7 bases and J lost 1, with 5 bases in between. The germline CDR1 and CDR2 sequences are SQVTM and ANQGSEA. The CDR3 region has the DNA TGCAGCGGGAGATCTGGAAACACCATATATTTT. It translates to CSGRSGNTIYF. Full variable domain (rest looked up from reference TRBV29-1 and TRBJ1-3): SAVISQKPSRDICQRGTSLTIQCQVDSQVTMMFWYRQQPGQSLTLIATANQGSEATYESGFVIDKFPISRPNLTFSTLTVSNMSPEDSSIYLCSGRSGNTIYFGEGSWLTVV.

The chain links TRBV27 to TRBJ2-7, with unresolved D. V was clipped by 5 bases and J by 1 base, with 12 bases between them. CDR3 length: 14 residues. Germline V gene data show CDR1 as MNHEY and CDR2 as SMNVEV (reference sequence). CDR3 protein: CASSPRLMSYEQYF. The CDR3 bases are TGTGCCAGCAGTCCCAGATTGATGTCCTACGAGCAGTACTTC.

The rearrangement uses TRBV5-1 and TRBJ1-1; possibly TRBD1 for D (6 bases). The CDR3 runs 16 residues. The germline V and J ends were trimmed by 0 bases and 0 bases, with 12 bases remaining between them. Germline values: CDR1 SGHRS, CDR2 YFSETQ. The CDR3 nucleotides are TGCGCCAGCAGCTTGGCCCTCAGGGGTATGAACACTGAAGCTTTCTTT. Its translation: CASSLALRGMNTEAFF.

The rearrangement uses TRBV18 and TRBJ1-5; weak D call: TRBD1 (6 bases). The CDR3 runs 14 residues. The V gene's germline CDR1 is KGHSH and CDR2 LQKENI. The V end was cut by 4 bases, the J end by 1 base, with 8 bases between. CDR3 in amino acids: CASSLDRSNQPQHF. Here the CDR3 DNA reads TGTGCCAGCTCACTAGACAGGAGCAATCAGCCCCAGCATTTT.

This clone was seen a single time. The chain links TRBV7-9 to TRBJ2-1; TRBD2 aligns across 11 bases. This CDR3 region has 14 residues. V shed 5 bases, J shed 7 bases, and the junction held 4 bases outside the gene matches. Germline-derived CDR1 and CDR2 are SEHNR and FQNEAQ (reference sequence). As DNA, the CDR3 is TGTGCCAGCAGCCACACTAGCGGGGGAAATGAGCAGTTCTTC. This encodes CASSHTSGGNEQFF.